This T cell receptor (beta chain) originates from a study of blood T cell repertoires in COVID-19. Background on the study: Acute-phase and convalescent COVID-19 samples originated in the United States, Italy and Spain.

Germline loops: CDR1 SNHLY, CDR2 FYNNEI. Between the trimmed V and J ends, which lost 7 bases and 7 bases, there was a span of 13 bases. This CDR3 spans 12 amino acids. The repertoire was sequenced with immunoSEQ multiplex PCR; TCRdb's copy has only in-frame clones and lacks some. The sample yields tens of thousands of clones, roughly 70% seen once. The chain recombines TRBV2 with TRBJ1-1; D ambiguous. The clonotype comes from a woman aged 70 to 79 with acute or convalescent COVID-19. Input material: peripheral blood. The chain's CDR3 is CASKTEAVEAFF. The DNA of the CDR3 is TGTGCCAGCAAGACGGAGGCGGTTGAAGCTTTCTTT.